Below are 13 T cell receptor beta chains sequenced from a single sample in a study of Graves' ophthalmopathy and Graves' hyperthyroidism. RNA transcripts were the template, and TCR beta CDR3 regions were amplified from them. Scientists carried out first-round RT-PCR using HTBI primers and then a second-round multiplex PCR. TCRdb re-analysed the multiplex PCR reads in MiXCR, keeping a single row per CDR3 protein. The table has approximately 700,000 distinct CDR3 sequences, about 41% seen once. The source material was peripheral blood. The receptors were sampled from an adult man with Graves' ophthalmopathy.

This clonotype was recorded at least ten times. This rearrangement joins TRBV7-2 to TRBJ1-4; 8 nucleotides align to TRBD1. The CDR3 is 16 amino acids. Germline V gene data show CDR1 as SGHTA and CDR2 as FQGNSA. V lost 1 base and J lost 8; bases outside the gene matches: 9. Written as DNA, the CDR3 is TGTGCCAGCAGCTTAGTCGGCGGGACAGGAGGAGAAAAACTGTTTTTT. This gives the protein CASSLVGGTGGEKLFF.

J is TRBJ1-5 and V is TRBV6-2 or TRBV6-3, with 7 bases fitting TRBD1. CDR3 size: 15 residues. J lost 2 bases, V lost 6 bases, and 7 bases had no gene match. CDR1 MNHEY and CDR2 SVGEGT come from the germline V gene. In DNA form, the CDR3 reads TGTGCCAGCAGAGATGTTGGACAGGGCAATCAGCCCCAGCATTTT. This gives the protein CASRDVGQGNQPQHF.

This clonotype was recorded at least ten times. The chain combines TRBV24-1 with TRBJ2-6; unclear D gene. Germline CDR1 and CDR2: KGHDR and SFDVKD. The germline V and J ends were trimmed by 2 bases and 0 bases, with 10 bases remaining between them. The CDR3 runs to 17 residues. For the CDR3, the DNA is TGTGCCACCAGTGATTCGGGCAGAGACTCTGGGGCCAACGTCCTGACTTTC. Amino acid sequence: CATSDSGRDSGANVLTF.

This clonotype was observed at least ten times. This chain connects TRBV5-1 to TRBJ1-2; 7 positions agree with TRBD1. The CDR3 totals 13 residues. The junction had 7 bases not matched to a gene; V was cut back by 1 base and J by 10 bases. Germline V lookup: CDR1 SGHRS, CDR2 YFSETQ. The CDR3 DNA follows: TGCGCCAGCAGCTTGCCCGGACAGGACCCCTACACCTTC. As protein: CASSLPGQDPYTF.

This clonotype was recorded at least ten times. The chain combines TRBV11-2 with TRBJ1-2; D is undetermined. This CDR3 has 14 residues. Trimming stripped 5 bases from V and 8 bases from J, with 18 bases between. Germline-derived CDR1 and CDR2 are SGHAT and FQNNGV. Here the CDR3 reads CASSQTDPGSGYTF. CDR3 coding DNA: TGTGCCAGCAGCCAGACTGACCCCGGATCCGGCTACACCTTC.

A remark on this clonotype: A single base separates this from a much larger clone, so it may be a read error. The genes are TRBV3-1 and TRBJ1-2; D gene uncertain. CDR1 and CDR2 (germline): LGHDT, YNNKEL (reference sequence). The CDR3 sequence is 15 residues long. V lost 3 bases to trimming and J lost 7 bases, with 18 bases between them. The CDR3 sequence: CASSHEPDTGCGYTF. CDR3 nucleotide sequence: TGTGCCAGCAGCCATGAACCCGACACCGGATGTGGCTACACCTTC.

The chain uses TRBV29-1 and TRBJ1-1; D may be TRBD1 (6 bases). The CDR3 contains 12 residues. Between the trimmed V and J ends, which lost 8 bases and 0 bases, there was a span of 10 bases. Germline loops: CDR1 SQVTM, CDR2 ANQGSEA. As DNA, the CDR3 is TGCAGCAGATGGGACATGAACACTGAAGCTTTCTTT. Amino acid sequence: CSRWDMNTEAFF.

The chain couples TRBV6-6 to TRBJ1-3; weak D call: TRBD1 (5 bases). The germline V gene has CDR1 MNHNY and CDR2 SVGAGI (reference sequence). V gave up 1 base and J gave up 3 bases, with 13 bases separating them. The CDR3 is 16 residues long. The DNA for the CDR3 is TGTGCCAGCAGTTACTTAGGGAAAGGGGATGGAAACACCATATATTTT. This translates into CASSYLGKGDGNTIYF.

This clonotype has a handful of counts. This chain links TRBV7-3 with TRBJ1-6; TRBD1 matches 7 bases. Germline V gene sequence: CDR1 SGHTA, CDR2 FQGTGA. This CDR3 contains 15 residues. V gave up 4 bases and J gave up 7 bases; unmatched junction bases: 7. The CDR3 coding sequence is TGTGCCAGCAGCTCGAGGGACAGCCAAAATTCACCCCTCCACTTT. Translation gives CASSSRDSQNSPLHF.

This clonotype has at least ten counts. The rearrangement joins TRBV25-1 to TRBJ1-5, with D hard to call. The CDR3 extends over 17 amino acids. Deletions cut 5 bases from V and 0 bases from J, with 17 bases between. Germline V lookup: CDR1 MGHDK, CDR2 SYGVNS. The CDR3 reads CASSTPSPVDSNQPQHF. The CDR3 nucleotides are TGTGCCAGCAGTACCCCCAGCCCGGTCGATAGCAATCAGCCCCAGCATTTT.

This chain links TRBV6-1 with TRBJ1-2; possibly TRBD1 for D (5 bases). This CDR3 comprises 15 residues. Trimming shortened V by 4 bases and J by 5 bases, and 17 bases separated the two germline ends. CDR1 and CDR2 (germline): MNHNS, SASEGT. The CDR3 spells CASSARKGLSYGYTF. In DNA form, the CDR3 reads TGTGCCAGCAGTGCTCGGAAGGGGCTAAGTTATGGCTACACCTTC.

This clonotype was counted ten times or more. V gene TRBV7-9 combines with J gene TRBJ1-2, with a weak D call TRBD1 (6 bases). The length of the CDR3 is 13 residues. V lost 6 bases, J lost 7 bases, and 15 bases lay in between. Germline V gene lookup returns CDR1 SEHNR and CDR2 FQNEAQ (reference sequence). CDR3 sequence reads: CASSHPQGSGYTF. The CDR3 nucleotides read TGTGCCAGCAGTCATCCACAGGGAAGTGGCTACACCTTC.

The genes are TRBV7-9 and TRBJ1-1, with 12 bases matching TRBD1. Trimming cost V 11 bases and J 6 bases; bases outside gene matches: 13. The CDR3 is 15 residues long. CDR1 and CDR2 from the germline V gene are SEHNR and FQNEAQ (reference sequence). The CDR3 loop reads CAWGPARDRGPEAFF. The CDR3 DNA follows: TGTGCCTGGGGGCCCGCCAGGGACAGGGGGCCTGAAGCTTTCTTT.